This TCR beta chain stems from a study of technical replicates of blood from a few donors. Clones were sequenced by immunoSEQ multiplex PCR, and TCRdb holds only the in-frame ones, with some missing. Of some 77,000 clones in the sample, 91% were seen once. The TCR comes from a human donor in good health. The sample comprised T cells isolated from PBMCs.

The CDR3 nucleotides are TGTGCCAGCTCACCATTTACTAGCGGGAGTTCCGGGGAGCTGTTTTTT. This sequence encodes CASSPFTSGSSGELFF. The chain uses TRBV18 and TRBJ2-2, with 11 bases identical to TRBD2. The CDR3 sequence is 16 residues long. Per the germline V gene, CDR1 is KGHSH and CDR2 is LQKENI. V lost 2 bases and J lost 6; bases outside the gene matches: 5.